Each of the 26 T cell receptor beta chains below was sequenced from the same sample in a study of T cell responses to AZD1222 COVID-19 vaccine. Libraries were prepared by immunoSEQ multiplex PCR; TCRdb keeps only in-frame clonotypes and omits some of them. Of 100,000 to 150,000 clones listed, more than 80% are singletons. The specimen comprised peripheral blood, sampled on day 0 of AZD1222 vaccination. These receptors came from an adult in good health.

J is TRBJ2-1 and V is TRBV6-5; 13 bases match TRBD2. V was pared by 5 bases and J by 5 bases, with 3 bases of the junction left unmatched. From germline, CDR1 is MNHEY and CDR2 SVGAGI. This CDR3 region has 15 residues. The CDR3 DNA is TGTGCCAGCAGTAAGACTAGCGGGGGGAACAATGAGCAGTTCTTC. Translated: CASSKTSGGNNEQFF.

CDR3 DNA sequence: TGCGCCAGGGGTGGGCGGGGGTTCTCCTACGAGCAGTACTTC. Translating it yields CARGGRGFSYEQYF. The V call is TRBV23-1, the J call TRBJ2-7; 7 bases are shared with TRBD2. TRBV23-1 is treated as an ORF (open reading frame) with a function not yet certain. The CDR3 has 14 amino acids. V trimming: 9 bases; J trimming: 0 bases; junction bases outside the gene matches: 8.

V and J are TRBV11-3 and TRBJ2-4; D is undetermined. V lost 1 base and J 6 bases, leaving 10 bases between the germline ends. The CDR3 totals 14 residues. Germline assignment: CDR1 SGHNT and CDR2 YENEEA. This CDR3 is CASSLGPGANIQYF. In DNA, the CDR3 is TGTGCCAGCAGCTTAGGACCGGGTGCAAACATTCAGTACTTC.

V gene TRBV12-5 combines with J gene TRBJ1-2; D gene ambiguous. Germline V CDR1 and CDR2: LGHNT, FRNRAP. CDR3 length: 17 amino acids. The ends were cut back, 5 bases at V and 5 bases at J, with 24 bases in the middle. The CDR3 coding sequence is TGTGCTAGTGGTCCCTCAACCCCCCGGCTGATGAGGTATGGCTACACCTTC. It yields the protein CASGPSTPRLMRYGYTF.

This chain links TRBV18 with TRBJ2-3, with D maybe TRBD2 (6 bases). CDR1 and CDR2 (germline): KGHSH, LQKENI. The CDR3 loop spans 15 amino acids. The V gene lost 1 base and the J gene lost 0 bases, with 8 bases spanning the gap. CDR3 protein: CASSPRDSSTDTQYF. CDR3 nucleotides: TGTGCCAGCTCACCACGGGACTCCAGCACAGATACGCAGTATTTT.

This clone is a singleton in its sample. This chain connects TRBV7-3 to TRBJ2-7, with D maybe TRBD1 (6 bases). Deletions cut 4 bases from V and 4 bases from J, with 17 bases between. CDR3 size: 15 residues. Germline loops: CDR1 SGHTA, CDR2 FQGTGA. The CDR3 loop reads CASSSQQGLAYEQYF. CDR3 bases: TGTGCCAGCAGCTCCCAACAGGGTTTGGCGTACGAGCAGTACTTC.

The CDR3 sequence: CASSLGDRAVNEKLFF. CDR3 sequence (DNA): TGCGCCAGCAGCTTGGGGGACAGGGCGGTTAATGAAAAACTGTTTTTT. The chain carries TRBV5-1 and TRBJ1-4, with 9 bases lining up with TRBD1. The CDR3 has 16 residues. J was trimmed by 4 bases and V by 0 bases; bases with no gene match: 4. Germline values: CDR1 SGHRS, CDR2 YFSETQ.

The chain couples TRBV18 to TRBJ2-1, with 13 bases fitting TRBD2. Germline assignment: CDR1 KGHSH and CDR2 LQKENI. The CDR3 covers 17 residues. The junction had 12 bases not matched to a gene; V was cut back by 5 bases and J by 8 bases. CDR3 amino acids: CASSAGLAGTHQDEQFF. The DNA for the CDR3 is TGTGCCAGCTCAGCGGGACTAGCGGGAACACACCAGGATGAGCAGTTCTTC.

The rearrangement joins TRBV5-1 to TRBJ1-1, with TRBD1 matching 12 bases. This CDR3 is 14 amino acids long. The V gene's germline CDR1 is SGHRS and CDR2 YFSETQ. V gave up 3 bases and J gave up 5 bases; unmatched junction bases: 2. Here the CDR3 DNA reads TGCGCCAGCAGCTCGGGACAGGGGGCGACTGAAGCTTTCTTT. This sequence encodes CASSSGQGATEAFF. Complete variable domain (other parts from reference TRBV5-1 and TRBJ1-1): KAGVTQTPRYLIKTRGQQVTLSCSPISGHRSVSWYQQTPGQGLQFLFEYFSETQRNKGNFPGRFSGRQFSNSRSEMNVSTLELGDSALYLCASSSGQGATEAFFGQGTRLTVV.

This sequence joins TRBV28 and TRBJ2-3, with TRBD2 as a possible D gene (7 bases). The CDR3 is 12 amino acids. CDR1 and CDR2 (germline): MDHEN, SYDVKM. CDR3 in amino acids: CRGAGRKDTQYF. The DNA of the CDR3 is TGTCGGGGGGCAGGGAGGAAAGATACGCAGTATTTT. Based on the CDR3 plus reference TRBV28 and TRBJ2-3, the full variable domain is DVKVTQSSRYLVKRTGEKVFLECVQDMDHENMFWYRQDPGLGLRLIYFSYDVKMKEKGDIPEGYSVSREKKERFSLILESASTNQTSMYLCRGAGRKDTQYFGPGTRLTVL.

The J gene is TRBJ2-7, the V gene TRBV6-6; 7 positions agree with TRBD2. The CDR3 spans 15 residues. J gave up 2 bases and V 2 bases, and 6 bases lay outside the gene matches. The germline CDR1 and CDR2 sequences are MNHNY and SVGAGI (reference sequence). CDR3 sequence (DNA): TGTGCCAGCAGTTACGACCAGCGGGGCACCTACGAGCAGTACTTC. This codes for CASSYDQRGTYEQYF.

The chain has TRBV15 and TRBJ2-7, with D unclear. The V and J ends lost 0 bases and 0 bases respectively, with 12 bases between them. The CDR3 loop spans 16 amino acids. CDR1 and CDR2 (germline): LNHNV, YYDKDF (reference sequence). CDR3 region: CATSREANVDSYEQYF. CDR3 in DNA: TGTGCCACCAGCAGAGAAGCCAATGTTGACTCCTACGAGCAGTACTTC.

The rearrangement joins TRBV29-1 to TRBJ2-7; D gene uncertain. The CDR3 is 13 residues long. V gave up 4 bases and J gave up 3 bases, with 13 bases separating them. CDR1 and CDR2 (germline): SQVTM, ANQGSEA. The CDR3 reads CSVVVAVHYEQYF. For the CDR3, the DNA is TGCAGCGTTGTTGTTGCGGTACACTACGAGCAGTACTTC.

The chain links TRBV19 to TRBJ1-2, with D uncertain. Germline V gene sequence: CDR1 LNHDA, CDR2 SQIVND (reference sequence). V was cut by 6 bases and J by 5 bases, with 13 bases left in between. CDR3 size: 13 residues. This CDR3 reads CASSGRTMYGYTF. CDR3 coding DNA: TGTGCCAGTAGCGGACGGACTATGTATGGCTACACCTTC.

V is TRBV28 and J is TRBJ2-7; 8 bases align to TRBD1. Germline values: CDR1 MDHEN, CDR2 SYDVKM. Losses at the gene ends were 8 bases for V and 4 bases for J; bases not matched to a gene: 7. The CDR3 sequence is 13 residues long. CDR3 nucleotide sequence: TGTGCCAGCGGACAGGGCAGCTATTACGAGCAGTACTTC. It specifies CASGQGSYYEQYF.

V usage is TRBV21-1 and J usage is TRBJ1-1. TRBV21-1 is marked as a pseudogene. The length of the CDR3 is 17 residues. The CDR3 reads CASSKVAGSHGSTEAFF. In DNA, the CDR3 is TGTGCCAGCAGCAAAGTGGCGGGCTCCCACGGGAGCACTGAAGCTTTCTTT.

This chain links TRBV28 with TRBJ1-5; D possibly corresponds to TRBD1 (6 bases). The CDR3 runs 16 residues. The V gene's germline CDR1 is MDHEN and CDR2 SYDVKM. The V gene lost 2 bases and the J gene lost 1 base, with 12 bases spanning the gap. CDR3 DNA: TGTGCCAGCAGTTTACAAGGACAGTTAAGCAATCAGCCCCAGCATTTT. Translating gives CASSLQGQLSNQPQHF.

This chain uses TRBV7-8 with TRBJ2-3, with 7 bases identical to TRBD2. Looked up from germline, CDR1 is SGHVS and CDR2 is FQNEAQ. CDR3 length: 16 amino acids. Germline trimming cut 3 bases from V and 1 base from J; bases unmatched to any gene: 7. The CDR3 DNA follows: TGTGCCAGCAGCTTCCGGGACTACCTCGGCACAGATACGCAGTATTTT. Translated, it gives CASSFRDYLGTDTQYF. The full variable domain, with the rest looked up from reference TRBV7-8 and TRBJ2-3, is GAGVSQSPRYKVAKRGQDVALRCDPISGHVSLFWYQQALGQGPEFLTYFQNEAQLDKSGLPSDRFFAERPEGSVSTLKIQRTQQEDSAVYLCASSFRDYLGTDTQYFGPGTRLTVL.

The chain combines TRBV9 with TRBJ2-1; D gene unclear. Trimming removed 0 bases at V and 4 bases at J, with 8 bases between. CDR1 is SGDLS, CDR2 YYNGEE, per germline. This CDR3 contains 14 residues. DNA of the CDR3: TGTGCCAGCAGCGTAGCAGCTAGGTACAATGAGCAGTTCTTC. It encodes CASSVAARYNEQFF.

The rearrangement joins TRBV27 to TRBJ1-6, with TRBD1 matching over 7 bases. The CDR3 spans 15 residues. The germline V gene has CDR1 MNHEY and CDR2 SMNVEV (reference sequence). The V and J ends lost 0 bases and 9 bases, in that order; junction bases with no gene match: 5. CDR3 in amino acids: CASSLSTGYGSPLHF. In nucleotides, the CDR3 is TGTGCCAGCAGTTTATCGACAGGGTATGGTTCACCCCTCCACTTT.

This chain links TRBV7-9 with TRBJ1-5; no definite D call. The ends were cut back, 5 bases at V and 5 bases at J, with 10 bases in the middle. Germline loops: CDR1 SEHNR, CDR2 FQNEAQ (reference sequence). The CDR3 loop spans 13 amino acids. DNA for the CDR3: TGTGCCAGCAGCCTTTCTTACGATCAGCCCCAGCATTTT. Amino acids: CASSLSYDQPQHF.

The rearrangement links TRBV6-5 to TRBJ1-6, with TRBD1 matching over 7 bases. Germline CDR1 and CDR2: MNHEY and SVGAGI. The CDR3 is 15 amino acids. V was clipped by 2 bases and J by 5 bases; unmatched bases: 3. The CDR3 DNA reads TGTGCCAGCAGTTACATGACAGGGAATAATTCACCCCTCCACTTT. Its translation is CASSYMTGNNSPLHF.

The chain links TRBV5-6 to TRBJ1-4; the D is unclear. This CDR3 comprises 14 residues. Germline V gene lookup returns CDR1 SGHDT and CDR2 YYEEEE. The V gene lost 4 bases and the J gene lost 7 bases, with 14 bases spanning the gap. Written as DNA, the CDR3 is TGTGCCAGCAGCCAGACCAATACGGGTGAAAAACTGTTTTTT. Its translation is CASSQTNTGEKLFF.

In nucleotides, the CDR3 is TGTGCCAGCACCCCCTCCCCGGGACTAGCGGGAGAAAGCTCCTACAATGAGCAGTTCTTC. Protein sequence: CASTPSPGLAGESSYNEQFF. This sequence joins TRBV3-1 (or the pseudogene TRBV3-2) and TRBJ2-1, with 14 bases fitting TRBD2. Germline CDR1 reads LGHDT; CDR2 reads YNNKEL (reference sequence). The trim removed 7 bases at V and 0 bases at J, leaving 14 bases unmatched. The CDR3 covers 20 residues.

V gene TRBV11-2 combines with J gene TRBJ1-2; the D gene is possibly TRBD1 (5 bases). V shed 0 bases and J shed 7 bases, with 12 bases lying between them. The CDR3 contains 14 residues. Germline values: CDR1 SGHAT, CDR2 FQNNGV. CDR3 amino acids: CASSLDQGLGGYTF. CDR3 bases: TGTGCCAGCAGCTTAGATCAGGGTTTAGGTGGCTACACCTTC.

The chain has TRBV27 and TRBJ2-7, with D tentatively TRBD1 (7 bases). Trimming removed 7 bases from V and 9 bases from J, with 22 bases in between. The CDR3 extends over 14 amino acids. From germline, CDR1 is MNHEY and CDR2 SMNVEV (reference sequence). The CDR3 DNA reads TGTGCCAGCACTCATGGAGGGGGCTTTTCCAGGCAGTACTTC. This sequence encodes CASTHGGGFSRQYF.